This T cell receptor beta chain appears in the sequencing data of a study of blood T cell repertoires in COVID-19. Looking at the study overall: Collection of acute and convalescent COVID-19 samples took place in the United States, Italy and Spain. The analysed material was cDNA or gDNA that came from T cells, B-cell-depleted T cells, or PBMCs.

The CDR3 runs 15 residues. Germline values: CDR1 SGHNT, CDR2 YYREEE (reference sequence). V was pared by 2 bases and J by 5 bases, with 6 bases of the junction left unmatched. Original processing notes: Using reference gene primer amplification, nucleated cell counts were estimated. TCRdb keeps only in-frame clones here, not all; method: immunoSEQ multiplex PCR. V and J calls and clone size follow that table, whereas D and trimming were derived from the DNA. The profile covers approximately 70,000 clones, with 82% appearing a single time and approximately 18% taken by the ten largest. Sequencing was done on a sample of peripheral blood. This receptor was obtained from a human donor in a cohort sampled during active COVID-19. The gene calls are TRBV5-4 and TRBJ2-7, with 11 nucleotides matching TRBD2. CDR3 in DNA: TGTGCCAGCAGCTTACGACTAGCGGGGAGTGACGAGCAGTACTTC. Protein product: CASSLRLAGSDEQYF.